The 13 T cell receptor beta chains below all came from one sample that was sequenced in a study of radiotherapy plus CTLA-4 blockade in lung cancer (dated by TCRdb to between 2018 and 2020). Libraries were prepared through the immunoSEQ multiplex PCR assay. TCRdb stores this immuneACCESS table with in-frame sequences only. Part of the clones is absent; in the studies checked, under half of the shortfall reflects unresolved V genes, and no reason is known for the rest. The sample has 48,000 or so clones on record, about 83% of them singletons. The ten largest clones capture roughly 4.9% of the sample. The material sequenced was peripheral blood, taken from a patient treated with radiotherapy plus ipilimumab. All receptors derive from a human donor with non-small cell lung cancer whose response to radiotherapy plus ipilimumab could not be evaluated.

The chain carries TRBV19 and TRBJ2-1; 12 bases are shared with TRBD2. Trimming removed 3 bases from V and 9 bases from J; junction bases left unmatched: 3. CDR1 is LNHDA and CDR2 is SQIVND in the germline V gene (reference sequence). This CDR3 has 14 residues. This CDR3 is CASSILAGGGEQFF. The CDR3 nucleotides are TGTGCCAGTAGTATCCTAGCGGGAGGGGGTGAGCAGTTCTTC.

A single count supports this clone. V is TRBV15 and J is TRBJ1-2, with 7 bases lining up with TRBD1. Germline CDR1 LNHNV, CDR2 YYDKDF (reference sequence). The CDR3 consists of 18 residues. Germline trimming cut 4 bases from V and 2 bases from J; bases unmatched to any gene: 16. CDR3 region: CATSTKTKDRFTNYGYTF. The CDR3 nucleotides read TGTGCCACCAGCACCAAAACTAAGGACAGGTTCACGAACTATGGCTACACCTTC. Full variable domain (remainder filled in from reference TRBV15 and TRBJ1-2): DAMVIQNPRYQVTQFGKPVTLSCSQTLNHNVMYWYQQKSSQAPKLLFHYYDKDFNNEADTPDNFQSRRPNTSFCFLDIRSPGLGDTAMYLCATSTKTKDRFTNYGYTFGSGTRLTVV.

The chain employs TRBV19 and TRBJ1-2, with no clear D. The V and J ends lost 5 bases and 3 bases respectively, with 19 bases between them. The CDR3 covers 16 residues. CDR1 LNHDA and CDR2 SQIVND come from the germline V gene (reference sequence). This CDR3 is CASSRPRVSGDYGYTF. The CDR3 nucleotides read TGTGCCAGTAGTCGCCCGAGGGTCTCCGGGGACTATGGCTACACCTTC.

This clone showed up just a few times. This chain connects TRBV4-1 to TRBJ1-1, with D tentatively TRBD1 (6 bases). The CDR3 loop spans 16 amino acids. Between the trimmed V and J ends, which lost 6 bases and 6 bases, there was a span of 23 bases. Germline V lookup: CDR1 MGHRA, CDR2 YSYEKL. CDR3 residues: CASRITPGQKNAEAFF. The DNA for the CDR3 is TGCGCCAGCAGGATCACACCGGGACAAAAAAACGCTGAAGCTTTCTTT.

This clone was picked up one time. The chain uses TRBV19 and TRBJ1-1; D uncertain. Germline V gene lookup returns CDR1 LNHDA and CDR2 SQIVND (reference sequence). Trimming stripped 5 bases from V and 1 base from J, with 8 bases between. CDR3 size: 13 residues. The CDR3 region has the DNA TGTGCCAGTAGTTCACAGAGGAACACTGAAGCTTTCTTT. Translation: CASSSQRNTEAFF. The full variable domain, rest sourced from reference TRBV19 and TRBJ1-1, is DGGITQSPKYLFRKEGQNVTLSCEQNLNHDAMYWYRQDPGQGLRLIYYSQIVNDFQKGDIAEGYSVSREKKESFPLTVTSAQKNPTAFYLCASSSQRNTEAFFGQGTRLTVV.

The chain couples TRBV4-3 to TRBJ2-6, with D perhaps TRBD1 (5 bases). Deletions cut 5 bases from V and 0 bases from J, with 8 bases between. This CDR3 contains 15 residues. Germline-derived CDR1 and CDR2 are LGHNA and YSLEER. The CDR3 sequence: CASSGQGSGANVLTF. DNA for the CDR3: TGCGCCAGCAGCGGACAAGGCTCTGGGGCCAACGTCCTGACTTTC.

V and J are TRBV19 and TRBJ2-5; TRBD1 matches at 9 bases. The assigned J gene may be wrong: the sequence end matches TRBJ2-7 better. Per the germline V gene, CDR1 is LNHDA and CDR2 is SQIVND (reference sequence). CDR3 size: 15 residues. The CDR3 spells CASSIHRGPSYEQYF. In DNA form, the CDR3 reads TGTGCCAGTAGTATTCACAGGGGGCCTTCCTACGAGCAGTACTTC.

This clone has more than one count but fewer than ten. This chain connects TRBV18 to TRBJ1-5, with a possible D match to TRBD1 (6 bases). With 6 bases removed from V and 5 bases from J, the gap between germline ends came to 11 bases. The CDR3 covers 13 residues. Germline CDR1 reads KGHSH; CDR2 reads LQKENI. DNA for the CDR3: TGTGCCAGCTCCCAACAGGGAGATCAGCCCCAGCATTTT. Translating gives CASSQQGDQPQHF.

This clone was seen a handful of times. The V and J genes are TRBV7-9 and TRBJ1-1; 8 bases fit TRBD1. Trimming at V came to 3 bases and at J to 11 bases, leaving 11 bases not matched to a gene. Germline V gene data show CDR1 as SEHNR and CDR2 as FQNEAQ (reference sequence). The CDR3 is 14 residues long. The CDR3 is CASSFLSGGSKAFF. CDR3 sequence (DNA): TGTGCCAGCAGCTTTCTTTCAGGGGGCTCGAAGGCTTTCTTT.

The table lists this clone with a count of one. The genes are TRBV5-1 and TRBJ2-7; the D gene is possibly TRBD1 (6 bases). This CDR3 comprises 17 residues. Germline V lookup: CDR1 SGHRS, CDR2 YFSETQ. V was trimmed by 4 bases and J by 4 bases, leaving 24 bases between them. The chain's CDR3 is CASSPSPGHITEYEQYF. Here the CDR3 DNA reads TGCGCCAGCAGCCCCTCCCCGGGACACATAACCGAATACGAGCAGTACTTC.

This chain links TRBV27 with TRBJ1-2, with 9 bases identical to TRBD1. The V and J ends lost 5 bases and 7 bases, in that order; junction bases with no gene match: 8. The CDR3 sequence is 14 residues long. Per the germline V gene, CDR1 is MNHEY and CDR2 is SMNVEV (reference sequence). CDR3 loop: CASSAGTGSGGYTF. The CDR3 DNA reads TGTGCCAGCAGTGCGGGGACAGGGTCGGGTGGCTACACCTTC.

The chain uses TRBV7-3 and TRBJ2-1, with a possible D match to TRBD2 (6 bases). V shed 5 bases and J shed 7 bases, with 18 bases lying between them. This CDR3 has 15 amino acids. CDR1 is SGHTA, CDR2 FQGTGA, per germline. The CDR3, as DNA: TGTGCCAGCAGCCCCCGGGATACGGCGGGGAATGAGCAGTTCTTC. Translated: CASSPRDTAGNEQFF.

The CDR3 DNA reads as TGTGCCAGCAGCTTAGAGACGGGGGGCATCTACACCTTC. It translates to CASSLETGGIYTF. The chain is built from TRBV7-2 and TRBJ1-2, with D perhaps TRBD1 (6 bases). The CDR3 extends over 13 amino acids. Germline CDR1 is SGHTA and CDR2 is FQGNSA. Trimming pared 1 base from V and 10 bases from J, leaving 13 bases between.